This TCR beta chain was retrieved from a study of blood T cell repertoires in COVID-19. Sequencing used immunoSEQ multiplex PCR; TCRdb keeps in-frame clones, though not all of them. The top ten hold roughly 3% of the sample, which has just under 250,000 clones, around 88% seen once. The CDR3 has 13 amino acids. V shed 2 bases and J shed 4 bases, with 5 bases lying between them. Germline assignment: CDR1 MNHEY and CDR2 SVGAGI. Source material: peripheral blood. This TCR was recovered from a woman aged 25 to 39 who had recovered from COVID-19. This chain connects TRBV6-5 to TRBJ2-2; D not certain. The CDR3 coding sequence is TGTGCCAGCAGTTACCACAGCACCGGGGAGCTGTTTTTT. This gives the protein CASSYHSTGELFF.